This TCR beta chain stems from a study of blood T cell repertoires in COVID-19. For the study at large: Acute and convalescent COVID-19 specimens originated in the United States, Italy and Spain. Sources were T cells, B-cell-depleted T cells, or PBMCs; the material itself was cDNA or gDNA.

The CDR3 extends over 15 amino acids. The V segment lost 3 bases and the J segment 6 bases; nucleotides outside the gene matches: 8. Germline loops: CDR1 LNHDA, CDR2 SQIVND (reference sequence). In the study's own analysis: Nucleated cell number was recorded as an estimate derived from reference gene primer amplification. Clones were read by immunoSEQ multiplex PCR, and TCRdb kept only the in-frame ones, dropping some. The DNA gave D and trimming, while V, J and clone size come from that table. The table records 120,000 to 150,000 clones, around 87% of them present only once. The sequencing sample was made of peripheral blood. The chain uses TRBV19 and TRBJ1-5; TRBD1 matches at 7 bases. The clonotype originates from a woman in her fifties or sixties with active or convalescent COVID-19. CDR3 in DNA: TGTGCCAGTAGTATCGAGGGGGCTGGAAGTCAGCCCCAGCATTTT. Its protein product is CASSIEGAGSQPQHF.